This T cell receptor (beta chain) is drawn from a study of shared clonotypes between healthy human individuals. Turning to the study itself: A donor's plate count was three for CD4 naive and three for CD4 memory; CD8 naive had two and CD8 memory one.

Measured with immunoSEQ multiplex PCR; TCRdb has only the in-frame clones, and not every one. The table has about 750,000 clones, over 90% seen once. Trimming stripped 2 bases from V and 5 bases from J, with 19 bases between. The CDR3 extends over 16 amino acids. Germline V gene sequence: CDR1 SGHDT, CDR2 YYEEEE. CD45RO-negative cells were positively selected for CCR7, leaving out terminally differentiated effector memory CD45RA+ cells. The clonotype comes from a man aged 25 to 45 in good health. The gene calls are TRBV5-6 and TRBJ2-5; D could derive from TRBD1 or TRBD2 (5 bases each). Sequenced sample: naive CD8+ T cells sorted from blood. CDR3: CASSFRGEGIQETQYF. CDR3 coding DNA: TGTGCCAGCAGCTTCCGAGGGGAAGGCATCCAGGAGACCCAGTACTTC.